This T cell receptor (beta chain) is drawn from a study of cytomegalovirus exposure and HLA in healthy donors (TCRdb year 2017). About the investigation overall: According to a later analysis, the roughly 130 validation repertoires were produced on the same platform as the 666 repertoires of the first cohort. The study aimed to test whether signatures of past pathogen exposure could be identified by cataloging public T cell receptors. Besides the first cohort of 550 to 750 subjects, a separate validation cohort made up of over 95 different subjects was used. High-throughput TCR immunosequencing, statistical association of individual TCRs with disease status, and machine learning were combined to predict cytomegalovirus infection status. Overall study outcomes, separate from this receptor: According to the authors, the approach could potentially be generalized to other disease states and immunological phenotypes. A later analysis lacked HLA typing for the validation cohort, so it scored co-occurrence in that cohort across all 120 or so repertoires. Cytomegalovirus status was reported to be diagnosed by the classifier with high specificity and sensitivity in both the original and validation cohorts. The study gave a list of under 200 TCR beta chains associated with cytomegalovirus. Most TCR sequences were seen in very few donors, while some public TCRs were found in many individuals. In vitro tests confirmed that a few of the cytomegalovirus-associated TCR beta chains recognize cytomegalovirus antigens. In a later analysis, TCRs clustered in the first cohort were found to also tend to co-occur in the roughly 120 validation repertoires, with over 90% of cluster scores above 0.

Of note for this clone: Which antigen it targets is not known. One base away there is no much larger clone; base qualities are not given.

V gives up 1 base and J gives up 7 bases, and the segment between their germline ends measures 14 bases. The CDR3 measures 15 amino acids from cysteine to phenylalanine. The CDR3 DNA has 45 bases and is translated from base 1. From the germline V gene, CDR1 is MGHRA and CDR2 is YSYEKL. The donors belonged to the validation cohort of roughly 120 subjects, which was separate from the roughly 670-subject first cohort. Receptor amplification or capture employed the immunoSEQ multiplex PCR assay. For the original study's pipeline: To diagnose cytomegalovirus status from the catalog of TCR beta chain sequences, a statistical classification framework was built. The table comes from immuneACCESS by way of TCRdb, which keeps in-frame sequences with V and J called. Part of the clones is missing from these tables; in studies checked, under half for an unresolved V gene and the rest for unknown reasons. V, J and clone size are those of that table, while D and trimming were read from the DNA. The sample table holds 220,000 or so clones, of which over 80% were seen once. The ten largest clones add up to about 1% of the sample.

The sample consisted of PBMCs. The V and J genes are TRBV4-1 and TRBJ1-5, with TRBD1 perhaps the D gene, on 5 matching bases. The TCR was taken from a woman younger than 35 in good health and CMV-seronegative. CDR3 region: CASSQGGGLQQPQHF. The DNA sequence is TGCGCCAGCAGCCAAGGGGGGGGGTTACAACAGCCCCAGCATTTT.